This T cell receptor beta chain came from a study of blood T cell repertoires in COVID-19. Study-level background: The origin of the acute and convalescent COVID-19 samples was the United States, Italy and Spain.

The CDR3 extends over 13 amino acids. Germline V gene lookup returns CDR1 SNHLY and CDR2 FYNNEI. Trimming stripped 8 bases from V and 3 bases from J, with 14 bases between. Self-reported history from a screening survey and questionnaire set each donor's cohort. Recovered status applied to Cohort 3 donors who had two consecutive negative PCRs. It also applied to those with clearance or with symptom resolution. In the study's own analysis: Estimates of nucleated cell counts were drawn from the amplification of reference gene primers. This table comes from immunoSEQ multiplex PCR, and its TCRdb copy is limited to in-frame clones, with some not included. V, J and clone size derive from that table, while D and trimming were established from the DNA sequence. The sample yields 450,000 to 500,000 clones, about nine tenths seen once.

J is TRBJ2-7 and V is TRBV2, with D possibly TRBD2 on 6 matching bases. This receptor was identified in a woman aged 55 to 70 who had recovered from COVID-19. The sample consisted of PBMCs or T cells enriched from blood (not recorded which). The CDR3 is CASAGTDYYEQYF. The CDR3 coding sequence is TGTGCCAGCGCGGGGACGGATTACTACGAGCAGTACTTC.